This T cell receptor beta chain was documented in a study of shared clonotypes between healthy human individuals. Sequenced by immunoSEQ multiplex PCR; TCRdb stores in-frame clones only, minus some. This table has about 2 million clones, 85% to 95% appearing once. Whole-study results and caveats: Rarefaction gave evidence that sorted-subset sequencing remained incomplete despite large depth. Among non-shared clonotypes, generation probabilities were lower than among those shared by all four donors.

This CDR3 is built from 15 residues. CDR1 and CDR2 from the germline V gene are MDHEN and SYDVKM. Trimming stripped 7 bases from V and 0 bases from J, with 13 bases between. On this clone: Its matching antigen is unknown.

This sequence was found in a young man in good health. J is TRBJ2-1 and V is TRBV28; a weak D match, TRBD2 (5 bases). The material sequenced was naive CD4+ T cells sorted from blood. Subset given: CD45RA+ positively selected. The CDR3 coding sequence is TGTGCCAGCACCCCGCGCACTAGCTCCTACAATGAGCAGTTCTTC. It is translated as CASTPRTSSYNEQFF.